Following are 4 T cell receptor beta chains from one sample sequenced in a study of T-cell memory formation after mild COVID-19. TCRdb re-called the 5' RACE reads with MiXCR, one entry per CDR3 protein. Of under 300,000 distinct CDR3 sequences listed, roughly 18% are singletons. Sequenced sample: PBMCs or a T cell subset sorted from them (not recorded which). Receptors originate from a man aged 18 to 29 who had mild COVID-19 (a few samples of this study predate the infection). Cell type and time point are not known.

In its sample, this clonotype was seen a few times. The rearrangement uses TRBV7-8 and TRBJ1-1; D not certain. This CDR3 has 12 residues. Trimming pared 5 bases from V and 5 bases from J, leaving 9 bases between. Germline values: CDR1 SGHVS, CDR2 FQNEAQ. CDR3: CASSATQTEAFF. The DNA of the CDR3 is TGTGCCAGCAGCGCTACACAAACTGAAGCTTTCTTT.

A few counts support this clonotype. This chain uses TRBV6-1 with TRBJ2-2; D tentatively fits TRBD1 or TRBD2 (5 bases each). V was cut by 2 bases and J by 5 bases, with 15 bases left in between. The CDR3 length is 16 residues. Germline V CDR1 and CDR2: MNHNS, SASEGT. In nucleotides, the CDR3 is TGTGCCAGCAGTGAACGGGGCGGCTTTTCGACCGGGGAGCTGTTTTTT. Translating gives CASSERGGFSTGELFF.

The V and J genes are TRBV5-1 and TRBJ1-2; a weak D match, TRBD1 (6 bases). This CDR3 comprises 14 residues. V gave up 2 bases and J gave up 4 bases, with 12 bases separating them. Germline V gives CDR1 SGHRS, CDR2 YFSETQ. The CDR3 DNA reads as TGCGCCAGCAGCTTTACAGGGCTAGGCTATGGCTACACCTTC. Encoded protein: CASSFTGLGYGYTF. Together with reference TRBV5-1 and TRBJ1-2, the CDR3 gives the full variable domain: KAGVTQTPRYLIKTRGQQVTLSCSPISGHRSVSWYQQTPGQGLQFLFEYFSETQRNKGNFPGRFSGRQFSNSRSEMNVSTLELGDSALYLCASSFTGLGYGYTFGSGTRLTVV.

This clonotype was seen a handful of times. V and J are TRBV5-6 and TRBJ2-1, with D perhaps given as TRBD1 or TRBD2 (5 bases each). Germline assignment: CDR1 SGHDT and CDR2 YYEEEE. V was cut by 3 bases and J by 0 bases, with 10 bases left in between. The CDR3 length is 15 residues. The DNA for the CDR3 is TGTGCCAGCAGCTCGGGACCGGTCTCCTACAATGAGCAGTTCTTC. Translation gives CASSSGPVSYNEQFF.